This TCR beta chain originates from a study of shared clonotypes between healthy human individuals. The table came from immunoSEQ multiplex PCR; TCRdb's copy has only in-frame clones and leaves some out. The table has almost 700,000 clones, about 91% seen once. CDR1 and CDR2 from the germline V gene are SGHVS and FQNEAQ. V was pared by 5 bases and J by 6 bases, with 12 bases between. The CDR3 runs to 13 residues. Selected positively for CCR7 and CD45RO-negative, naive CD8 cells excluded terminally differentiated effector memory CD45RA+ cells. This clone was seen a handful of times. This chain uses TRBV7-8 with TRBJ2-3; D remains unclear. This TCR came from a man aged 25 to 45 in good health. The sequencing input was naive CD8+ T cells sorted from blood. CDR3 protein: CASSLSIGDTQYF. CDR3 DNA sequence: TGTGCCAGCAGCCTATCCATCGGGGATACGCAGTATTTT. Using reference TRBV7-8 and TRBJ2-3 for the parts outside the CDR3, the full variable domain is GAGVSQSPRYKVAKRGQDVALRCDPISGHVSLFWYQQALGQGPEFLTYFQNEAQLDKSGLPSDRFFAERPEGSVSTLKIQRTQQEDSAVYLCASSLSIGDTQYFGPGTRLTVL.